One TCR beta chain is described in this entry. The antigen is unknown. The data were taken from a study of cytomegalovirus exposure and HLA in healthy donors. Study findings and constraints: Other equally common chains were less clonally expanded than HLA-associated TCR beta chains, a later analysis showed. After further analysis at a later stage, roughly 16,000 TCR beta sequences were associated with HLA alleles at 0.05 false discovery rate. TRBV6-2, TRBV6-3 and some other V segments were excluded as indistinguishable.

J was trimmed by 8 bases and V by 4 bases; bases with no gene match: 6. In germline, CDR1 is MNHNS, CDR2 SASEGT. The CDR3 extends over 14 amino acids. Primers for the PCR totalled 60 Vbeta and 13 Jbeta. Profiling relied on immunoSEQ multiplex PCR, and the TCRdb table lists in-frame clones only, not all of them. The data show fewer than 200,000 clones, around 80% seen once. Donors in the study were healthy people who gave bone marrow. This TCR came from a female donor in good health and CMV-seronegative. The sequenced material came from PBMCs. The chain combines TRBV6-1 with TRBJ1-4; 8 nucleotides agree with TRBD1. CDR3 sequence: CASSGTGPGEKLFF. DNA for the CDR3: TGTGCCAGCAGTGGGACAGGGCCAGGCGAAAAACTGTTTTTT.